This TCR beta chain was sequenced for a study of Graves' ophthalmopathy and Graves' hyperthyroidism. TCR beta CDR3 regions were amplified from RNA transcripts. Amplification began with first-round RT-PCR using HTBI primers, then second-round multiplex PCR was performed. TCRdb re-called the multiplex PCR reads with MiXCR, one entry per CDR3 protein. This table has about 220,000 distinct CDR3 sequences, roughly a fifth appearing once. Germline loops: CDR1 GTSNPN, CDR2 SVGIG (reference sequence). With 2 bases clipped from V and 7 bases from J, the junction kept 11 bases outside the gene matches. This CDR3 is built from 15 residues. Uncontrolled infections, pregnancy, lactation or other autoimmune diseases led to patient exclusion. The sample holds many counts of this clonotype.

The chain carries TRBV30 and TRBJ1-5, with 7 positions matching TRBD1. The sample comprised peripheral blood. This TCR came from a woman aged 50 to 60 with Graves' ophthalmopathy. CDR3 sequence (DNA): TGTGCCTGGAGTCCGGGACAGACTTACGGGCAGCCCCAGCATTTT. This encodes CAWSPGQTYGQPQHF. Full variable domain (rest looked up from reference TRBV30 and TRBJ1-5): SQTIHQWPATLVQPVGSPLSLECTVEGTSNPNLYWYRQAAGRGLQLLFYSVGIGQISSEVPQNLSASRPQDRQFILSSKKLLLSDSGFYLCAWSPGQTYGQPQHFGDGTRLSIL.